The entry that follows covers one TCR beta chain sequence. There are a few counts of this clone. Its antigen is unknown. No much larger clonotype is one base removed from it; base qualities were not supplied. Libraries were built with the immunoSEQ multiplex PCR assay. RNA was extracted from all samples and reverse transcribed into cDNA, which served as template for TCR sequencing. SuperScript III was used for first-strand cDNA synthesis, primed with a 2:1 mix of oligo-dT and random hexamers. A synthetic immune receptor repertoire was used to gauge amplification bias, and whatever bias remained was removed computationally. The source study handled its data this way. Raw reads were preprocessed to remove errors, and CDR3 was defined by IMGT conventions from the conserved cysteine to phenylalanine. Clonality was computed by normalizing Shannon entropy by log2 of the number of productive unique TCRs and subtracting the result from 1. CD4 or CD8 identity of scalp clones was inferred by cross-referencing scalp TCRbeta sequences with sorted blood CD4 and CD8 repertoires. TCRdb provides this immuneACCESS table in a form limited to in-frame rearrangements. Some clones are lacking; in checked studies, under half of them reflect an unresolved V gene, and why the rest are absent is not known. The V and J calls and the clone size are those of that table, but D and trimming were determined from the DNA. Across this sample there are some 180,000 clones, with roughly 50% seen only once. The ten largest clones take up about a tenth of the sample.

According to the study, the label for this sample's time point signals: 24 weeks on oral tofacitinib. Read against the paper, the sample's treatment or condition label means: oral pan-JAK inhibitor, 5-10 mg twice daily. From alopecia areata patients, peripheral blood was collected along with lesional scalp punch biopsies. PBMCs were isolated by density centrifugation and stained for CD3, CD4 and CD8, and CD4+ and CD8+ T cells were sorted on a FACSAria. This sample is drawn from a study of CD8+ T cells in alopecia areata (dated by TCRdb to 2016 to 2018). In terms of the full investigation: The treated patients, all with moderate-to-severe alopecia areata, were enrolled in an open-label pilot trial of oral tofacitinib given at 5 to 10 mg twice daily. Patients received tofacitinib for 6 to 18 months and were then followed off drug for 6 months to check for delayed response and recurrence. Tofacitinib-treated patients had biopsies at baseline and at 4 and 24 weeks of treatment, with a later scalp biopsy in several patients. Scalp tissue and sorted CD4+ and CD8+ peripheral blood T cells from patchy and totalis/universalis alopecia areata patients and from healthy controls were covered by human TCRbeta sequencing. Disease severity in treated patients was measured with the SALT score, which quantifies the percentage of affected scalp surface area. RNA was obtained with the PAXgene miRNA kit for fixed scalp, the miRNeasy kit for PBMCs, and the RNeasy kit for mouse skin. TCRbeta CDR3 regions were amplified by immunoSEQ multiplex PCR using 35 Vbeta forward and 13 Jbeta reverse primers. Clonality in the scalp was compared among normal scalp (n=4), patchy alopecia areata scalp (n=8), and alopecia totalis/universalis scalp (n=8). To study T cell clonal expansion in alopecia areata, the researchers applied high-throughput TCRbeta sequencing to both the C3H/HeJ mouse model and human patients.

Points the paper makes about the study in general: The treated cohort was small, with a single nonresponder, so links between baseline CD8+ expansion and response need larger studies. Unlike mouse skin, where gammadelta T cells dominate, normal human skin contains resident alphabeta T cells that get sequenced too, which complicates analysis of the scalp TCR repertoire. Tofacitinib significantly decreased scalp clonality and the number of expanded CD8+ clones among the top 100 scalp clones. Compared with normal scalp, lesional scalp, particularly in alopecia totalis/universalis, had higher clonality and more expanded CD8+ clones, which suggests antigenic drive. During tofacitinib treatment, many expanded lesional clones stuck around in both scalp and blood, and this persistence may partly explain why relapse happens after treatment is stopped. Shared TCR sequences between patients were less evident than in mice, which may be partly attributable to HLA diversity in the patient population.

The CDR3 spans 14 residues, from the cysteine through the phenylalanine. Kept here is only the CDR3 DNA, which spans 42 bases and is read in frame from base 1. Per the germline V gene (reference sequence), GTSNPN is the CDR1 and SVGIG is the CDR2. Trimming leaves V shorter by 1 base and J shorter by 6 bases, with the junction holding 2 bases beyond the gene matches. The input for sequencing was CD8+ T cells sorted from blood, taken at week 24, from a patient treated with tofacitinib. This receptor was identified in a human donor with alopecia areata. Recombination joined TRBV30 with TRBJ2-1; 11 bases in between match TRBD1. The CDR3 region: CAWSEGTGGNEQFF. The sequenced DNA is TGTGCCTGGAGTGAAGGGACAGGGGGCAATGAGCAGTTCTTC.